Listed below are T cell receptor beta chains from one sample, sequenced in a study of identical twins. Using its own MiXCR run on the 5' RACE reads, TCRdb lists one record per CDR3 protein. Here the sample spans 300,000 to 400,000 distinct CDR3 sequences, 9% to 10% being singletons. The sequenced material came from naive T cells sorted from blood. The receptor source for this set is a woman between 45 and 60 years old in good health. The CDR3 runs from the conserved cysteine through the conserved F or W. Each record gives: J gene, clone size, D gene, V gene, CDR3 DNA, CDR3 protein. The D gene is left open where the match is weak. Clone size appears in some rows only: once, few, many, or a class for an expanded clone.

j_gene: TRBJ2-4
abundance: .
d_gene: TRBD2
v_gene: TRBV12-3/TRBV12-4
CDR3nt: TGTGCCAGCAGTGATCAAGCGGGAGGGGCCAAAAACATTCAGTACTTC
CDR3aa: CASSDQAGGAKNIQYF

j_gene: TRBJ2-1
abundance: many
d_gene: TRBD2
v_gene: TRBV12-3/TRBV12-4
CDR3nt: TGTGCCAGCAGTTTCTCGGAAAGGGTGGGAGGGACCTACAATGAGCAGTTCTTC
CDR3aa: CASSFSERVGGTYNEQFF

j_gene: TRBJ2-7
abundance: few
d_gene: TRBD2
v_gene: TRBV5-1
CDR3nt: TGCGCCAGCAGCCAAACTAGCGGGGGACCCTACGAGCAGTACTTC
CDR3aa: CASSQTSGGPYEQYF

j_gene: TRBJ2-1
abundance: .
d_gene: TRBD2
v_gene: TRBV6-1
CDR3nt: TGTGGGGTTTTAGGGACTAGCGGAACCTACAATGAGCAGTTCTTC
CDR3aa: CGVLGTSGTYNEQFF

j_gene: TRBJ2-1
abundance: few
d_gene: TRBD1
v_gene: TRBV27
CDR3nt: TGTGCCAGCAGTTTATCGCAGGGGGCGGTTGGTGAGCAGTTCTTC
CDR3aa: CASSLSQGAVGEQFF

j_gene: TRBJ2-7
abundance: few
d_gene: .
v_gene: TRBV4-1
CDR3nt: TGCGCCAGCAGCCAAGACCTTCCTTCTTACGAGCAGTACTTC
CDR3aa: CASSQDLPSYEQYF

j_gene: TRBJ2-7
abundance: .
d_gene: .
v_gene: TRBV20-1
CDR3nt: TGCAGTGCTAGGGGGGTTGAGGGCAAGGGCGACGAGCAGTACTTC
CDR3aa: CSARGVEGKGDEQYF

j_gene: TRBJ1-5
abundance: .
d_gene: .
v_gene: TRBV2
CDR3nt: TGTGCCAGCAGTGATAACAGGGGCAATCAGCCCCAGCATTTT
CDR3aa: CASSDNRGNQPQHF

j_gene: TRBJ2-2
abundance: few
d_gene: .
v_gene: TRBV12-3/TRBV12-4
CDR3nt: TGTGCCAGCAGTTTAGGGGCTAGCCGGGGGGAGCTGTTTTTT
CDR3aa: CASSLGASRGELFF

j_gene: TRBJ1-5
abundance: .
d_gene: TRBD1
v_gene: TRBV5-1
CDR3nt: TGCGCCAGCAGCTGGGGAGACAGGGGTATGGAGCCCCAGCATTTT
CDR3aa: CASSWGDRGMEPQHF

j_gene: TRBJ2-1
abundance: .
d_gene: TRBD2
v_gene: TRBV11-2
CDR3nt: TGTGCCAGCAGCTTAGCGGGGGGGGCAGGGGATCAAGGTGAGCAGTTCTTC
CDR3aa: CASSLAGGAGDQGEQFF

j_gene: TRBJ1-5
abundance: many
d_gene: .
v_gene: TRBV18
CDR3nt: TGTGCCAGCTCACCAGGGACACTTTATAGCAATCAGCCCCAGCATTTT
CDR3aa: CASSPGTLYSNQPQHF

j_gene: TRBJ2-5
abundance: few
d_gene: .
v_gene: TRBV6-6
CDR3nt: TGTGCCAGCACTCAAGCGGGGGGACAGGGGATTGGGGGAGAGACCCAGTACTTC
CDR3aa: CASTQAGGQGIGGETQYF

j_gene: TRBJ2-3
abundance: few
d_gene: TRBD2
v_gene: TRBV30
CDR3nt: TGTGCCTGGGGTGGGAGGGCCGGTACGCAGTATTTT
CDR3aa: CAWGGRAGTQYF

j_gene: TRBJ2-5
abundance: many
d_gene: TRBD2
v_gene: TRBV5-1
CDR3nt: TGCGCCAGCAGCGAAGGACTAGCCGGCCCGGAGACCCAGTACTTC
CDR3aa: CASSEGLAGPETQYF

j_gene: TRBJ2-1
abundance: .
d_gene: TRBD2
v_gene: TRBV20-1
CDR3nt: TGCAGTGCTAGGGCTTCCGGACTAGCGGGAGCTTACAATGAGCAGTTCTTC
CDR3aa: CSARASGLAGAYNEQFF

j_gene: TRBJ2-5
abundance: .
d_gene: .
v_gene: TRBV25-1
CDR3nt: TGTGCCAGCAGTGAATCTAGCGTGGAGACCCAGTACTTC
CDR3aa: CASSESSVETQYF

j_gene: TRBJ1-5
abundance: many
d_gene: .
v_gene: TRBV3-1
CDR3nt: TGTGCCAGCAGCCAAGGGCCGGGCCAGGGGCAGCCCCAGCATTTT
CDR3aa: CASSQGPGQGQPQHF

j_gene: TRBJ1-2
abundance: many
d_gene: TRBD1
v_gene: TRBV5-1
CDR3nt: TGCGCCAGCAGCCTAGGACAGGCTAACTATGGCTACACCTTC
CDR3aa: CASSLGQANYGYTF

j_gene: TRBJ1-1
abundance: .
d_gene: .
v_gene: TRBV11-2
CDR3nt: TGTGCCAGCAGCTTGATGTCCTCTGAAGCTTTCTTT
CDR3aa: CASSLMSSEAFF

j_gene: TRBJ2-3
abundance: .
d_gene: .
v_gene: TRBV3-1
CDR3nt: TGTGCCAGCAGCCAATCGGCGGGGGATACGCAGTATTTT
CDR3aa: CASSQSAGDTQYF

j_gene: TRBJ1-1
abundance: many
d_gene: .
v_gene: TRBV24-1
CDR3nt: TGTGCCACCAGTGATTCGACGGGGAGAGCGGCTTTCTTT
CDR3aa: CATSDSTGRAAFF

j_gene: TRBJ1-2
abundance: few
d_gene: .
v_gene: TRBV20-1
CDR3nt: TGCAGTGCTAGCCAGACGGTCTCTAACTATGGCTACACCTTC
CDR3aa: CSASQTVSNYGYTF

j_gene: TRBJ2-3
abundance: few
d_gene: TRBD2
v_gene: TRBV5-1
CDR3nt: TGCGCCAGCTTCCTCTCAAGCGGGAGTGGAGATACGCAGTATTTT
CDR3aa: CASFLSSGSGDTQYF

j_gene: TRBJ2-5
abundance: few
d_gene: .
v_gene: TRBV20-1
CDR3nt: TGCAGTGCTAGCACCCCGGCAGGGTCGAGTGAGACCCAGTACTTC
CDR3aa: CSASTPAGSSETQYF

j_gene: TRBJ2-1
abundance: .
d_gene: TRBD2
v_gene: TRBV12-3/TRBV12-4
CDR3nt: TGTGCCAGCACCCACAGGAGGACTAGCGGGAGGGGGAGATACAATGAGCAGTTCTTC
CDR3aa: CASTHRRTSGRGRYNEQFF

j_gene: TRBJ1-5
abundance: .
d_gene: .
v_gene: TRBV5-5
CDR3nt: TGTGCCAGCAGCTTGGTCGGGCAAAGCAATCAGCCCCAGCATTTT
CDR3aa: CASSLVGQSNQPQHF

j_gene: TRBJ2-3
abundance: many
d_gene: .
v_gene: TRBV5-1
CDR3nt: TGCGCCAGCAGCACGGGACTTTTCACCCGCACAGATACGCAGTATTTT
CDR3aa: CASSTGLFTRTDTQYF

j_gene: TRBJ2-7
abundance: .
d_gene: TRBD1
v_gene: TRBV19
CDR3nt: TGTGCCAGTAGTCCCCACAGGGGTTCTTACGAGCAGTACTTC
CDR3aa: CASSPHRGSYEQYF

j_gene: TRBJ2-7
abundance: many
d_gene: TRBD2
v_gene: TRBV5-6
CDR3nt: TGTGCCAGCAGCCCAGGGACTAGCGGAGATGTCCTCTCTTTCGGGCAGTACTTC
CDR3aa: CASSPGTSGDVLSFGQYF

j_gene: TRBJ2-1
abundance: .
d_gene: .
v_gene: TRBV27
CDR3nt: TGTGCCAGCAGCACAGGGAACAATGAGCAGTTCTTC
CDR3aa: CASSTGNNEQFF

j_gene: TRBJ2-2
abundance: many
d_gene: .
v_gene: TRBV18
CDR3nt: TGTGCCAGCTCACCGAGCTGGATATCGAACACCGGGGAGCTGTTTTTT
CDR3aa: CASSPSWISNTGELFF

j_gene: TRBJ2-1
abundance: .
d_gene: TRBD2
v_gene: TRBV5-1
CDR3nt: TGCGCCAGCAGCTTACGGACGTGGGGGGGTGAGCAGTTCTTC
CDR3aa: CASSLRTWGGEQFF

j_gene: TRBJ2-5
abundance: .
d_gene: TRBD1
v_gene: TRBV5-1
CDR3nt: TGCGCCAGCAGCTTGGCGGACAGGGGAGAGACCCAGTACTTC
CDR3aa: CASSLADRGETQYF